This T cell receptor (beta chain) was documented in a study of T cell repertoires in cytomegalovirus infection (dated by TCRdb to the late 2010s). With regard to the full study: The HLA type of each donor mattered for the analysis, because public TCR beta signatures pointed to carriage of CMV infection along with the matching HLA type.

The study at large found these results: In both this cohort and an independent roughly 350-donor cohort, the cumulative frequency of public TCR beta family members distinguished carriers of CMV infection plus the relevant HLA type. The ex vivo response was dominated by HLA-C-restricted CMV-specific TCR beta clonotypes, which also provided the single most frequent clonotype in two of eight donors.

This clonotype was picked up a small number of times. Its recognized antigen is unknown. No base-level quality is on record; no much larger clone is a single base apart. Looking up the germline V gene yields CDR1 MDHEN and CDR2 SYDVKM. Taken from cysteine to phenylalanine, the CDR3 has 16 residues. Of all the DNA, just the CDR3 is kept, 48 bases in frame from base 1. Unmatched junction bases come to 12, with V trimmed by 9 bases and J by 4 bases. Sequencing took place on an Illumina HiSeq 1500. TCRdb reprocessed the public reads (quality trimming at Q25 with fastp, clone calling with MiXCR) and kept in-frame beta chains. Entries are consolidated by CDR3 protein sequence, retaining the most common genes and DNA. The sample includes about 310,000 distinct CDR3 sequences, with 15% to 20% observed a single time. The biggest ten clones account for around 11% of the sample.

The sequenced sample consisted of PBMCs. This clonotype originated in a human donor in good health (CMV status not recorded). Some clones in this sample may be carry-over from other donors' samples. The chain was built from TRBV28 and TRBJ1-4; 9 of the junction bases match TRBD1. CDR3 protein: CASPPFRDRVNEKLFF. The base sequence is TGTGCCAGTCCCCCATTCCGGGACAGGGTTAATGAAAAACTGTTTTTT. The CDR3, completed at both ends by the reference TRBV28 and TRBJ1-4 genes, gives the full variable domain DVKVTQSSRYLVKRTGEKVFLECVQDMDHENMFWYRQDPGLGLRLIYFSYDVKMKEKGDIPEGYSVSREKKERFSLILESASTNQTSMYLCASPPFRDRVNEKLFFGSGTQLSVL.